The 31 T cell receptor beta chains in this list originate from one sample, sequenced in a study of graft-versus-host responses after intestinal transplantation. No cognate antigen is known for these TCRs. TCRdb keeps only in-frame clones here, not all; method: immunoSEQ multiplex PCR. The repertoire holds more than 75,000 clones, with approximately 90% as singletons. The sample in question was unstimulated CD4+ T cells sorted from spleen or lymph node cells, obtained before transplant. The receptor source for this set is a human donor who was the organ donor for an intestinal transplant.

The chain's CDR3 is CASTGQDGNTEAFF. The CDR3 nucleotides read TGTGCCAGCACGGGACAGGATGGGAACACTGAAGCTTTCTTT. The V gene is TRBV25-1, the J gene TRBJ1-1; 8 positions match TRBD1. Germline V gene lookup returns CDR1 MGHDK and CDR2 SYGVNS. The CDR3 loop spans 14 amino acids. Losses at the gene ends were 7 bases for V and 1 base for J; bases not matched to a gene: 5.

The rearrangement joins TRBV10-3 to TRBJ2-7; 10 bases map to TRBD1. J gave up 2 bases and V 4 bases, and 5 bases lay outside the gene matches. Germline CDR1 is ENHRY and CDR2 is SYGVKD. This CDR3 is built from 15 residues. Here the CDR3 DNA reads TGTGCCATCAGTGGTCCGGGACAGGGGACCTACGAGCAGTACTTC. Amino acid sequence: CAISGPGQGTYEQYF.

The chain links TRBV2 to TRBJ1-1; TRBD1 is a possible D gene (6 bases). Germline V CDR1 and CDR2: SNHLY, FYNNEI. The CDR3 spans 15 residues. V shed 6 bases and J shed 2 bases, with 16 bases lying between them. CDR3 sequence (DNA): TGTGCCAGCAGCCCCCAGGGGTTTCGAAACACTGAAGCTTTCTTT. This gives the protein CASSPQGFRNTEAFF.

The chain carries TRBV10-3 and TRBJ2-5; D remains ambiguous. There are 15 residues in the CDR3. The germline V and J ends were trimmed by 11 bases and 5 bases, with 24 bases remaining between them. Germline loops: CDR1 ENHRY, CDR2 SYGVKD. DNA for the CDR3: TGTGCCGCCCGACAAGTCAATCCCCTTTTGGAGACCCAGTACTTC. Translating it yields CAARQVNPLLETQYF.

The chain uses TRBV5-1 and TRBJ1-3; no reliable D call. The CDR3 spans 14 residues. V dropped 3 bases and J dropped 0 bases, with 7 bases sitting between them. Germline lookup yields CDR1 SGHRS and CDR2 YFSETQ. The CDR3 protein is CASSSTGSGNTIYF. CDR3 in DNA: TGCGCCAGCAGCTCCACGGGCTCTGGAAACACCATATATTTT.

The count of this clone is one. The rearrangement joins TRBV11-2 to TRBJ2-4, with 13 nucleotides matching TRBD2. Trimming cost V 0 bases and J 2 bases; bases outside gene matches: 10. The CDR3 totals 20 residues. Per germline, CDR1 SGHAT and CDR2 FQNNGV. The CDR3 region is CASSLDTPLLAGGSKNIQYF. The CDR3, as DNA: TGTGCCAGCAGCTTAGATACCCCCTTACTAGCGGGAGGGTCCAAAAACATTCAGTACTTC. Using reference TRBV11-2 and TRBJ2-4 for the parts outside the CDR3, the full variable domain is EAGVAQSPRYKIIEKRQSVAFWCNPISGHATLYWYQQILGQGPKLLIQFQNNGVVDDSQLPKDRFSAERLKGVDSTLKIQPAKLEDSAVYLCASSLDTPLLAGGSKNIQYFGAGTRLSVL.

This chain links TRBV10-3 with TRBJ2-5; TRBD2 matches 7 bases. V lost 8 bases to trimming and J lost 4 bases; unmatched junction nucleotides: 1. CDR1 ENHRY and CDR2 SYGVKD come from the germline V gene. The CDR3 is 11 residues long. As DNA, the CDR3 is TGTGCCATCGGGAGGGGAGAGACCCAGTACTTC. It codes for CAIGRGETQYF.

This clone has just one count. The chain is built from TRBV6-5 and TRBJ1-2; D remains ambiguous. CDR1 MNHEY and CDR2 SVGAGI come from the germline V gene. This CDR3 is built from 14 residues. Trimming removed 0 bases from V and 6 bases from J, with 11 bases in between. This CDR3 reads CASSYSGSSNGYTF. The CDR3 DNA is TGTGCCAGCAGTTACTCTGGCTCATCCAATGGCTACACCTTC.

The chain combines TRBV27 with TRBJ1-3; D is uncertain. V was shortened by 2 bases and J by 1 base, with 18 bases between the two germline ends. Germline CDR1 reads MNHEY; CDR2 reads SMNVEV (reference sequence). CDR3 length equals 18 residues. Here the CDR3 DNA reads TGTGCCAGCAGTTTAAGTGGGTCCGATGACAATTCTGGAAACACCATATATTTT. Translation gives CASSLSGSDDNSGNTIYF.

The rearrangement uses TRBV18 and TRBJ2-5; maybe TRBD1 (5 bases). The germline V and J ends were trimmed by 3 bases and 2 bases, with 16 bases remaining between them. The CDR3 consists of 16 residues. Germline values: CDR1 KGHSH, CDR2 LQKENI. The CDR3 loop is CASSPTQGLRQETQYF. The CDR3 nucleotides are TGTGCCAGCTCACCGACCCAGGGCCTTAGGCAAGAGACCCAGTACTTC.

This sequence joins TRBV6-5 and TRBJ1-3, with D maybe TRBD1 (5 bases). Germline V lookup: CDR1 MNHEY, CDR2 SVGAGI. The CDR3 totals 14 residues. V lost 7 bases to trimming and J lost 4 bases, with 14 bases between them. CDR3 residues: CASTAAGPGNTIYF. Written as DNA, the CDR3 is TGTGCCAGCACTGCCGCAGGGCCGGGAAACACCATATATTTT.

J is TRBJ2-1 and V is TRBV7-9; TRBD1 might be the D (5 bases). Trimming took off 1 base at V and 5 bases at J, with 9 bases between the two ends. The CDR3 is made up of 14 amino acids. Germline CDR1 SEHNR, CDR2 FQNEAQ (reference sequence). The CDR3 here is CASSLDRSDNEQFF. The CDR3 DNA reads TGTGCCAGCAGCTTAGACAGGTCCGACAATGAGCAGTTCTTC.

The V gene is TRBV7-9, the J gene TRBJ1-1, with D uncertain. The CDR3 is 14 residues long. Germline V gene sequence: CDR1 SEHNR, CDR2 FQNEAQ (reference sequence). The V and J ends lost 1 base and 4 bases respectively, with 10 bases between them. The CDR3 DNA sequence: TGTGCCAGCAGCTTAGGGTCAGAGGGCACTGAAGCTTTCTTT. It codes for CASSLGSEGTEAFF.

The rearrangement joins TRBV6-5 to TRBJ1-1; D is uncertain. V was cut by 6 bases and J by 5 bases, with 10 bases left in between. The CDR3 sequence is 12 residues long. CDR1 and CDR2 (germline): MNHEY, SVGAGI. The CDR3, as DNA: TGTGCCAGCAGGCGATGGTCGACTGAAGCTTTCTTT. Its translation: CASRRWSTEAFF.

This clone has just a few counts. The chain has TRBV30 and TRBJ1-2, with TRBD1 matching 8 bases. Unmatched junction bases numbered 7, after V lost 1 base and J lost 12 bases. CDR3 length: 12 residues. Germline V gene data show CDR1 as GTSNPN and CDR2 as SVGIG (reference sequence). The CDR3 loop reads CAWSDGQGEDTF. The DNA of the CDR3 is TGTGCCTGGAGTGACGGACAGGGAGAGGACACCTTC.

V and J are TRBV7-8 and TRBJ2-4; 9 bases line up with TRBD1. Trimming at V came to 4 bases and at J to 7 bases, leaving 2 bases not matched to a gene. Germline values: CDR1 SGHVS, CDR2 FQNEAQ. The CDR3 contains 13 residues. CDR3 sequence reads: CASSSGTGNIQYF. The CDR3 DNA follows: TGTGCCAGCAGCTCCGGGACAGGGAACATTCAGTACTTC.

The rearrangement uses TRBV6-1 and TRBJ1-5; D is uncertain. Germline-derived CDR1 and CDR2 are MNHNS and SASEGT. The CDR3 length is 15 residues. V lost 7 bases and J 7 bases, leaving 20 bases between the germline ends. CDR3 DNA: TGTGCCAGCACTCGGGTAGGCCCGGGTGAACAGCCCCAGCATTTT. This codes for CASTRVGPGEQPQHF.

CDR3 in amino acids: CASSQPGGGETQYF. Here the CDR3 DNA reads TGCGCCAGCAGCCAACCGGGGGGCGGAGAGACCCAGTACTTC. The V gene is TRBV4-1, the J gene TRBJ2-5, with D possibly TRBD2 on 7 matching bases. Trimming stripped 2 bases from V and 4 bases from J, with 11 bases between. The CDR3 loop spans 14 amino acids. Per germline, CDR1 MGHRA and CDR2 YSYEKL.

The V and J genes are TRBV7-9 and TRBJ2-5; 7 bases fit TRBD1. The CDR3 spans 15 residues. Germline V lookup: CDR1 SEHNR, CDR2 FQNEAQ (reference sequence). The V gene end was trimmed by 2 bases and the J gene end by 0 bases; junction bases not matched to a gene: 3. The chain's CDR3 is CASSLRGQYQETQYF. The CDR3 nucleotides are TGTGCCAGCAGCTTAAGGGGACAGTACCAAGAGACCCAGTACTTC.

The rearrangement uses TRBV19 and TRBJ1-1; 8 nucleotides agree with TRBD1. Losses at the gene ends were 5 bases for V and 6 bases for J; bases not matched to a gene: 11. In germline, CDR1 is LNHDA, CDR2 SQIVND (reference sequence). The length of the CDR3 is 15 residues. The CDR3 loop reads CASSSVQGGLAEAFF. The CDR3 region has the DNA TGTGCCAGTAGTTCAGTACAGGGGGGGTTGGCTGAAGCTTTCTTT.

The chain employs TRBV28 and TRBJ2-1; D is perhaps TRBD1 (6 bases). This CDR3 contains 13 residues. Trimming stripped 7 bases from V and 9 bases from J, with 16 bases between. The V gene's germline CDR1 is MDHEN and CDR2 SYDVKM. In nucleotides, the CDR3 is TGTGCCAGCAAGATCGGGACACGAGCTGAGCAGTTCTTC. Its translation is CASKIGTRAEQFF.

The V and J genes are TRBV9 and TRBJ1-1; D is perhaps TRBD1 (5 bases). The V gene lost 1 base and the J gene lost 5 bases, with 12 bases spanning the gap. Per the germline V gene, CDR1 is SGDLS and CDR2 is YYNGEE. The length of the CDR3 is 14 residues. CDR3 in DNA: TGTGCCAGCAGCGTACAGGGATCGTCGACTGAAGCTTTCTTT. Encoded protein: CASSVQGSSTEAFF.

The chain links TRBV30 to TRBJ2-7, with TRBD2 matching over 10 bases. The germline V gene has CDR1 GTSNPN and CDR2 SVGIG (reference sequence). J gave up 0 bases and V 3 bases, and 8 bases lay outside the gene matches. The length of the CDR3 is 16 residues. In DNA, the CDR3 is TGTGCCTGGAGGTGGTCTAGCGGGGGCCGCTCCTACGAGCAGTACTTC. Its protein is CAWRWSSGGRSYEQYF.

The CDR3 region is CASSTDRGIDQPQHF. Written as DNA, the CDR3 is TGTGCCAGCAGTACCGACAGGGGAATTGATCAGCCCCAGCATTTT. The chain couples TRBV6-1 to TRBJ1-5, with TRBD1 matching over 8 bases. Germline trimming cut 5 bases from V and 5 bases from J; bases unmatched to any gene: 8. Germline assignment: CDR1 MNHNS and CDR2 SASEGT. CDR3 length: 15 amino acids.

V gene TRBV18 combines with J gene TRBJ2-5; 9 bases match TRBD2. The CDR3 covers 15 residues. CDR1 and CDR2 from the germline V gene are KGHSH and LQKENI. J lost 5 bases, V lost 0 bases, and 4 bases had no gene match. The CDR3 sequence: CASSPPSGSVETQYF. The DNA of the CDR3 is TGTGCCAGCTCACCACCTAGCGGGAGCGTGGAGACCCAGTACTTC.

The chain employs TRBV28 and TRBJ2-3; the match to TRBD2 covers 9 bases. V was clipped by 5 bases and J by 5 bases; unmatched bases: 11. Germline lookup yields CDR1 MDHEN and CDR2 SYDVKM. The CDR3 has 16 amino acids. DNA of the CDR3: TGTGCCAGCAGTCGGAGTCCGGGACTAGCAGGAGATACGCAGTATTTT. The encoded protein is CASSRSPGLAGDTQYF.

The rearrangement joins TRBV20-1 to TRBJ2-3, with D maybe TRBD2 (5 bases). V lost 2 bases to trimming and J lost 5 bases, with 5 bases between them. The germline V gene has CDR1 DFQATT and CDR2 SNEGSKA (reference sequence). This CDR3 region has 11 residues. The CDR3 DNA follows: TGCAGTGCTAGAACTAGAGATACGCAGTATTTT. Its translation: CSARTRDTQYF.

The J gene is TRBJ1-5, the V gene TRBV6-6, with D perhaps TRBD1 (6 bases). The ends were cut back, 6 bases at V and 4 bases at J, with 16 bases in the middle. Germline V gene sequence: CDR1 MNHNY, CDR2 SVGAGI (reference sequence). The CDR3 sequence is 15 residues long. The CDR3 sequence is CASSQEGRGNQPQHF. The CDR3 region has the DNA TGTGCCAGCAGCCAAGAAGGAAGGGGGAATCAGCCCCAGCATTTT.

The chain recombines TRBV19 with TRBJ1-3, with D maybe TRBD1 (5 bases). CDR3 length equals 15 residues. V was clipped by 5 bases and J by 3 bases, with 14 bases between them. Germline values: CDR1 LNHDA, CDR2 SQIVND (reference sequence). The CDR3 nucleotides read TGTGCCAGTAGTTGGGCAGGGAAAGATGGAAACACCATATATTTT. This codes for CASSWAGKDGNTIYF.

The genes are TRBV9 and TRBJ2-1; 13 nucleotides match TRBD2. Germline CDR1 reads SGDLS; CDR2 reads YYNGEE. CDR3 length equals 16 residues. J was trimmed by 8 bases and V by 5 bases; bases with no gene match: 10. CDR3 amino acids: CASSKLAGGTYHEQFF. In DNA form, the CDR3 reads TGTGCCAGCAGTAAACTAGCGGGAGGGACCTATCATGAGCAGTTCTTC. The full variable domain, in which reference TRBV9 and TRBJ2-1 provide the parts outside the CDR3, is DSGVTQTPKHLITATGQRVTLRCSPRSGDLSVYWYQQSLDQGLQFLIQYYNGEERAKGNILERFSAQQFPDLHSELNLSSLELGDSALYFCASSKLAGGTYHEQFFGPGTRLTVL.

The V and J genes are TRBV10-3 and TRBJ2-1; a weak D match, TRBD2 (5 bases). The germline CDR1 and CDR2 sequences are ENHRY and SYGVKD. The length of the CDR3 is 15 residues. The V end was cut by 6 bases, the J end by 5 bases, with 17 bases between. The CDR3 DNA follows: TGTGCCATCAGCCGAAGCGGATATAGTAACAATGAGCAGTTCTTC. This sequence encodes CAISRSGYSNNEQFF.